This T cell receptor beta chain comes out of a study of a mutant IDH1 vaccine in newly diagnosed glioma. The V and J ends lost 0 bases and 6 bases respectively, with 10 bases between them. CDR1 is SGDLS, CDR2 YYNGEE, per germline. The CDR3 is made up of 13 amino acids. Time point meaning: week 47, end of study. Mutant IDH1 20-mer peptide, at 300 ug, made up each vaccine dose, with topical imiquimod. Assay: immunoSEQ multiplex PCR; the TCRdb copy retains only in-frame clones and omits some. Of about 94,000 clones in the sample, 85% to 90% were seen once. Points on this clone: The antigen is undetermined.

The rearrangement links TRBV9 to TRBJ2-7, with D possibly TRBD1 on 5 matching bases. Source: PBMCs, taken from a glioma patient whose treatment included an IDH1 peptide vaccine. The clonotype was recovered from a woman aged 45-59 years with glioma. As DNA, the CDR3 is TGTGCCAGCAGCGTAGGGGGCCAGCGCGAGCAGTACTTC. Protein product: CASSVGGQREQYF.